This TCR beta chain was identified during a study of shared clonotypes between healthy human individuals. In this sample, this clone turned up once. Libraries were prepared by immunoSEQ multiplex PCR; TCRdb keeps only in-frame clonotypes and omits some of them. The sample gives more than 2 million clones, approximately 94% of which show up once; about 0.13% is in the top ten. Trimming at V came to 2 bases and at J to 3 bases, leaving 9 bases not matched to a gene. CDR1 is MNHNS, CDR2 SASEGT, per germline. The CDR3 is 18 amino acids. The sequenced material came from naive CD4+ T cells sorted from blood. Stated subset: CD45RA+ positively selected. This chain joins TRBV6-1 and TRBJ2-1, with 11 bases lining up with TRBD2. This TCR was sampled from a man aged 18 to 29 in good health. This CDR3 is CASSEKLLAGGRYNEQFF. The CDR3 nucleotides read TGTGCCAGCAGTGAAAAGTTGCTAGCGGGGGGCCGCTACAATGAGCAGTTCTTC.